This is a list of T cell receptor beta chains from one sample in a study of T cell repertoires in cytomegalovirus infection. TCRdb fed the reads into MiXCR, producing one record per CDR3 protein. Altogether approximately 600,000 distinct CDR3 sequences are present, 40% being singletons, with the ten largest covering around 48%. Their target antigens are unknown. The sample consisted of cultured PBMCs, taken from culture after CMV antigen stimulation. Receptors were obtained from a human donor in good health (CMV status not recorded). Some clones in this sample may be carry-over from other donors' samples. Both conserved end residues are part of each CDR3. D genes are given only for firm matches. The size field is filled for only some rows; it gives once, few, many or a size class.

j_call: TRBJ1-2
v_call: TRBV12-3/TRBV12-4
clone_size: few
d_call: .
cdr3_nt: TGTGCCAGCAGTTTGAAGGGTGACTATGGCTACACCTTC
cdr3_aa: CASSLKGDYGYTF

j_call: TRBJ2-7
v_call: TRBV15
clone_size: .
d_call: TRBD1
cdr3_nt: TGTGCCACCAGCAGAGGGGACAGACCCTACGAGCAGTACTTC
cdr3_aa: CATSRGDRPYEQYF

j_call: TRBJ2-5
v_call: TRBV4-1
clone_size: .
d_call: .
cdr3_nt: TGCGCCAGCAGCCGGGAGGCCCCGGGCGAAGAGACCCAGTACTTC
cdr3_aa: CASSREAPGEETQYF

j_call: TRBJ2-5
v_call: TRBV2
clone_size: .
d_call: TRBD1
cdr3_nt: TGTGCCAGCAGTGCCTCAGGGCAGGGGGCGCGAGAGACCCAGTACTTC
cdr3_aa: CASSASGQGARETQYF

j_call: TRBJ1-2
v_call: TRBV20-1
clone_size: .
d_call: .
cdr3_nt: TGCAGTGCTAGTTTTGACACGGGGCTTGGTGGCTACACCTTC
cdr3_aa: CSASFDTGLGGYTF

j_call: TRBJ1-1
v_call: TRBV7-9
clone_size: few
d_call: TRBD1
cdr3_nt: TGTGCCAGCAGGTGGACAGGGAACACTGAAGCTTTCTTT
cdr3_aa: CASRWTGNTEAFF

j_call: TRBJ2-7
v_call: TRBV7-9
clone_size: few
d_call: .
cdr3_nt: TGTGCCAGCAGCCCCCCCTCGAGGGAGCAGTACTTC
cdr3_aa: CASSPPSREQYF

j_call: TRBJ2-7
v_call: TRBV7-6
clone_size: .
d_call: .
cdr3_nt: TGTGCCAGCAGCTTAATCTCCGGGCTTCAGCAGTACTTC
cdr3_aa: CASSLISGLQQYF

j_call: TRBJ2-7
v_call: TRBV12-3/TRBV12-4
clone_size: many
d_call: .
cdr3_nt: TGTGCCAGCAGCCTTTCCGGGGCCTACGAGCAGTACTTC
cdr3_aa: CASSLSGAYEQYF

j_call: TRBJ1-6
v_call: TRBV5-5
clone_size: few
d_call: TRBD1
cdr3_nt: TGTGCCAGCAGCTACCGACAGGGGACGGGGAGCTCCTATAATTCACCCCTCCACTTT
cdr3_aa: CASSYRQGTGSSYNSPLHF

j_call: TRBJ2-3
v_call: TRBV7-2
clone_size: .
d_call: TRBD1
cdr3_nt: TGTGCCAGCAGCGTGGACAGGGGGACAGATACGCAGTATTTT
cdr3_aa: CASSVDRGTDTQYF

j_call: TRBJ2-3
v_call: TRBV2
clone_size: .
d_call: .
cdr3_nt: TGTGCCAGCAGTGGGGAGCCCGGTACGCAGTATTTT
cdr3_aa: CASSGEPGTQYF

j_call: TRBJ2-7
v_call: TRBV7-2
clone_size: few
d_call: .
cdr3_nt: TGTGCCAGCAGCTTAGGGACAGTCACCTACGAGCAGTACTTC
cdr3_aa: CASSLGTVTYEQYF

j_call: TRBJ1-5
v_call: TRBV29-1
clone_size: .
d_call: .
cdr3_nt: TGCAGCGTTTCTATGGCGGGCCAAGGGGGACCCCAGCATTTT
cdr3_aa: CSVSMAGQGGPQHF

j_call: TRBJ2-2
v_call: TRBV20-1
clone_size: .
d_call: .
cdr3_nt: TGCAGTGCAACGGGACTGAGGAACACCGGGGAGCTGTTTTTT
cdr3_aa: CSATGLRNTGELFF

j_call: TRBJ2-1
v_call: TRBV10-2
clone_size: .
d_call: TRBD2
cdr3_nt: TGCGCCAGCAGTGAGTCCCCTTTGCGGGAGAGTTCCTACAATGAGCAGTTCTTC
cdr3_aa: CASSESPLRESSYNEQFF

j_call: TRBJ2-7
v_call: TRBV12-3/TRBV12-4
clone_size: few
d_call: TRBD2
cdr3_nt: TGTGCCAGCAGTTTACGGGAGGGCTACGAGCAGTACTTC
cdr3_aa: CASSLREGYEQYF

j_call: TRBJ2-1
v_call: TRBV7-6
clone_size: .
d_call: TRBD1
cdr3_nt: TGTGCCAGCAGCTTATTCAACCGGGACAGCTCAACTGGGGGGCAGTTCTTC
cdr3_aa: CASSLFNRDSSTGGQFF

j_call: TRBJ1-1
v_call: TRBV12-3/TRBV12-4
clone_size: .
d_call: .
cdr3_nt: TGTGCCAGCAGTTTAGCGCTATTGAAAGAAGCTTTCTTT
cdr3_aa: CASSLALLKEAFF

j_call: TRBJ2-3
v_call: TRBV4-3
clone_size: .
d_call: .
cdr3_nt: TGCGCCAGCAGCCAAGTAGAGGGGACGACAGATACGCAGTATTTT
cdr3_aa: CASSQVEGTTDTQYF

j_call: TRBJ1-4
v_call: TRBV14
clone_size: few
d_call: .
cdr3_nt: TGTGCCAGCAGCTCCTTTGGGGCGCATAATGAAAAACTGTTTTTT
cdr3_aa: CASSSFGAHNEKLFF

j_call: TRBJ2-2
v_call: TRBV20-1
clone_size: few
d_call: TRBD2
cdr3_nt: TGCAGTGCTAGGGGCCCCCGGGAGGGTACCGGGGAGCTGTTTTTT
cdr3_aa: CSARGPREGTGELFF

j_call: TRBJ2-3
v_call: TRBV7-2
clone_size: many
d_call: TRBD2
cdr3_nt: TGTGCCAGCACATCCGGGACTAGCGTCGCAGATACGCAGTATTTT
cdr3_aa: CASTSGTSVADTQYF

j_call: TRBJ1-2
v_call: TRBV19
clone_size: .
d_call: .
cdr3_nt: TGTGCCAGTAGTATCGGCTTCGCGGCCTCCTATGGCTACACCTTC
cdr3_aa: CASSIGFAASYGYTF

j_call: TRBJ2-7
v_call: TRBV6-2/TRBV6-3
clone_size: .
d_call: TRBD1
cdr3_nt: TGTGCCAGCAGACCCGGGACAGACTACTACGAGCAGTACTTC
cdr3_aa: CASRPGTDYYEQYF

j_call: TRBJ2-3
v_call: TRBV4-2
clone_size: .
d_call: TRBD2
cdr3_nt: TGTGCCAACAGCCAAGGGGAGGGGCTCGGAGATACGCAGTATTTT
cdr3_aa: CANSQGEGLGDTQYF

j_call: TRBJ2-1
v_call: TRBV7-2
clone_size: few
d_call: TRBD2
cdr3_nt: TGTGCCAGCAGCCCTAGACTAGCCGGCGAGCAGTTCTTC
cdr3_aa: CASSPRLAGEQFF

j_call: TRBJ2-5
v_call: TRBV4-3
clone_size: few
d_call: TRBD2
cdr3_nt: TGCGCCAGCAGCCAAGATATTGTAGGTCTAGCGGGAGGGTTGGAGACCCAGTACTTC
cdr3_aa: CASSQDIVGLAGGLETQYF

j_call: TRBJ2-1
v_call: TRBV6-6
clone_size: .
d_call: .
cdr3_nt: TGTGCCAGCAGTTACATGGGAGGAAGGAATGAGCAGTTCTTC
cdr3_aa: CASSYMGGRNEQFF

j_call: TRBJ2-1
v_call: TRBV20-1
clone_size: .
d_call: .
cdr3_nt: TGCAGTGCTAGATTGTACGGGATCTCCTACAATGAGCAGTTCTTC
cdr3_aa: CSARLYGISYNEQFF

j_call: TRBJ2-7
v_call: TRBV7-2
clone_size: many
d_call: TRBD1
cdr3_nt: TGTGCCAGCAGCCGGACAGGGGAATACGAGCAGTACTTC
cdr3_aa: CASSRTGEYEQYF

j_call: TRBJ2-1
v_call: TRBV2
clone_size: once
d_call: .
cdr3_nt: TGCTCAGGGGCTAGCGATGGGAATGAGCAGTTCTTC
cdr3_aa: CSGASDGNEQFF

j_call: TRBJ1-3
v_call: TRBV11-2
clone_size: .
d_call: .
cdr3_nt: TGTGCCTGCCTCCGGCCTCCTCCCCGAAAGGACATCGAGGGGGGAAACACCATATATTTT
cdr3_aa: CACLRPPPRKDIEGGNTIYF

j_call: TRBJ2-4
v_call: TRBV4-2
clone_size: .
d_call: .
cdr3_nt: TGTGCCAGCAGCCACGCATTCAAAATCGACATTCAGTACTTC
cdr3_aa: CASSHAFKIDIQYF

j_call: TRBJ1-6
v_call: TRBV11-2
clone_size: few
d_call: TRBD1
cdr3_nt: TGTGCCAGCAGCTTAGGAGCGGACAGGCTAATGAAAAACTCACCCCTCCACTTT
cdr3_aa: CASSLGADRLMKNSPLHF

j_call: TRBJ2-1
v_call: TRBV7-8
clone_size: .
d_call: .
cdr3_nt: TGTGCCAGCAGTACTATTATGAAGACAGGCTACAATGAGCAGTTCTTC
cdr3_aa: CASSTIMKTGYNEQFF

j_call: TRBJ1-3
v_call: TRBV10-3
clone_size: .
d_call: .
cdr3_nt: TGTGCCATCAGTGGGGACTTGGTTGGAAACACCATATATTTT
cdr3_aa: CAISGDLVGNTIYF

j_call: TRBJ2-1
v_call: TRBV11-2
clone_size: .
d_call: .
cdr3_nt: TGTGCCAGCAGCCACAGGGAGAGCTCCTACAATGAGCAGTTCTTC
cdr3_aa: CASSHRESSYNEQFF

j_call: TRBJ2-7
v_call: TRBV27
clone_size: .
d_call: .
cdr3_nt: TGTGCCAGCAGTTCCCCTACCCAACGAGGCCTATCCTACGAGCAGTACTTC
cdr3_aa: CASSSPTQRGLSYEQYF

j_call: TRBJ2-1
v_call: TRBV7-2
clone_size: few
d_call: .
cdr3_nt: TGTGCCAGCAGCTTATTTGCCCCAGGTTCGGATGAGCAGTTCTTC
cdr3_aa: CASSLFAPGSDEQFF

j_call: TRBJ1-6
v_call: TRBV6-6
clone_size: .
d_call: TRBD1
cdr3_nt: TGTGCCAGCAGCGCCGAACCGACAGTCAGGGGGTATTCACCCCTCCACTTT
cdr3_aa: CASSAEPTVRGYSPLHF

j_call: TRBJ1-2
v_call: TRBV20-1
clone_size: .
d_call: TRBD1
cdr3_nt: TGCAGTGCAACTGGGACAGGGGACGGCGGGAGCTATGGCTACACCTTC
cdr3_aa: CSATGTGDGGSYGYTF

j_call: TRBJ2-1
v_call: TRBV7-9
clone_size: once
d_call: TRBD2
cdr3_nt: TGTGCCAGCAGCTTAGCGGATGGGACTAGCAATGAGCAGTTCTTC
cdr3_aa: CASSLADGTSNEQFF